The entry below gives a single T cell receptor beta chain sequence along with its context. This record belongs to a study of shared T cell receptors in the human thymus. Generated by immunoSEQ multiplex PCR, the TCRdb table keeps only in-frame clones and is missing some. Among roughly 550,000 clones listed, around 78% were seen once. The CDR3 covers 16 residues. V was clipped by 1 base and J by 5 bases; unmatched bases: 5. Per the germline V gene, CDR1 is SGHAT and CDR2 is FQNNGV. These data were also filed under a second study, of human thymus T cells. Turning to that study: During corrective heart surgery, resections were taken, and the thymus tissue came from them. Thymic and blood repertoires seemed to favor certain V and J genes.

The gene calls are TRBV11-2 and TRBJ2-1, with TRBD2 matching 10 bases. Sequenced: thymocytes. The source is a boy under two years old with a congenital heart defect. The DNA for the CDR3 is TGTGCCAGCAGCTTAGTGTCCAGCGGGAGGGACAATGAGCAGTTCTTC. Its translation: CASSLVSSGRDNEQFF.